This T cell receptor beta chain comes out of a study of response to subunit inactivated influenza vaccine. Study-wide results and caveats: Authors suggested each seasonal flu vaccination may recruit only limited numbers of new T cells.

TCRdb ran MiXCR on the RT-PCR reads and lists one entry per CDR3 protein. The sample has under 950,000 distinct CDR3 sequences, about 20% seen once. The CDR3 totals 12 residues. Germline assignment: CDR1 DFQATT and CDR2 SNEGSKA (reference sequence). V shed 3 bases and J shed 1 base, with 6 bases lying between them. With respect to this clonotype: Its antigen is unidentified.

This specimen consisted of PBMCs from blood, obtained more than 4 days after vaccination. This rearrangement joins TRBV20-1 to TRBJ2-5, with D unclear. The TCR sequence derives from a man aged 50 or older who received an inactivated influenza vaccine. The CDR3 region has the DNA TGCAGTGCTAGCGGAACCCAAGAGACCCAGTACTTC. Its translation is CSASGTQETQYF.